One T cell receptor beta chain is described in this entry. Its antigen remains unidentified. The primer mix had 60 Vbeta and 13 Jbeta primers. Data came from immunoSEQ multiplex PCR; TCRdb stores just in-frame clones and leaves some out. The repertoire consists of 200,000 or so clones, with over 70% occurring once and the leading ten covering around 2.2%. This specimen comes from a study of cytomegalovirus exposure and HLA in healthy donors. Study outcomes and limitations: Later on, an analysis tied over 15,000 TCR beta sequences to HLA alleles at 0.05 false discovery rate.

Material: PBMCs. The TCR sequence derives from a woman aged 18-29 years in good health and CMV-seropositive.

The CDR3 DNA is TGTGCCAGCAGTGAAGGTGTAGCAGATACGCAGTATTTT. Encoded protein: CASSEGVADTQYF. The V call is TRBV2, the J call TRBJ2-3; D gene unclear. The CDR3 loop spans 13 amino acids. V was cut by 1 base and J by 4 bases, with 6 bases left in between. The V gene's germline CDR1 is SNHLY and CDR2 FYNNEI.